Listed here are 23 T cell receptor beta chains from one sample, sequenced in a study of cytomegalovirus exposure and HLA in healthy donors. The PCR employed 60 Vbeta primers together with 13 Jbeta primers. Repertoires were generated with immunoSEQ multiplex PCR, while TCRdb's copy carries only in-frame clones and drops some. The sample holds about 150,000 clones, about 74% seen once. The source material was PBMCs. The receptors come from a man aged 35-49 years in good health and CMV-seropositive.

This chain connects TRBV7-3 to TRBJ2-5; a possible D gene is TRBD2 (5 bases). The CDR3 length is 13 residues. CDR1 and CDR2 from the germline V gene are SGHTA and FQGTGA. V was cut by 3 bases and J by 3 bases, with 8 bases left in between. In DNA form, the CDR3 reads TGTGCCAGCAGCTTGGGGAGCAAAGAGACCCAGTACTTC. Protein product: CASSLGSKETQYF.

This chain uses TRBV6-1 with TRBJ2-7; D unresolved. Germline values: CDR1 MNHNS, CDR2 SASEGT. This CDR3 spans 13 amino acids. V was pared by 7 bases and J by 2 bases, with 12 bases between. The CDR3 sequence is CASTLQTPYEQYF. CDR3 DNA sequence: TGTGCCAGCACCCTACAGACCCCCTACGAGCAGTACTTC.

V is TRBV2 and J is TRBJ2-5; 12 nucleotides align to TRBD2. Germline loops: CDR1 SNHLY, CDR2 FYNNEI. This CDR3 contains 17 residues. J was trimmed by 4 bases and V by 4 bases; bases with no gene match: 10. The CDR3 DNA follows: TGTGCCAGCAGTGTATGGGGACTAGCGGGTCGGACAGAGACCCAGTACTTC. This codes for CASSVWGLAGRTETQYF. Full variable domain (outside the CDR3, taken from reference TRBV2 and TRBJ2-5): EPEVTQTPSHQVTQMGQEVILRCVPISNHLYFYWYRQILGQKVEFLVSFYNNEISEKSEIFDDQFSVERPDGSNFTLKIRSTKLEDSAMYFCASSVWGLAGRTETQYFGPGTRLLVL.

The chain carries TRBV6-5 and TRBJ1-2, with D uncertain. Between the trimmed V and J ends, which lost 0 bases and 6 bases, there was a span of 5 bases. CDR1 MNHEY and CDR2 SVGAGI come from the germline V gene. The CDR3 has 12 amino acids. The CDR3 nucleotides read TGTGCCAGCAGTTACTCGGGAGATGGCTACACCTTC. It yields the protein CASSYSGDGYTF.

This clone showed up just once. The rearrangement uses TRBV15 and TRBJ1-5, with D uncertain. The CDR3 has 14 amino acids. Trimming left V 1 base short and J 3 bases short, with 7 bases between. Looked up from germline, CDR1 is LNHNV and CDR2 is YYDKDF (reference sequence). CDR3 coding DNA: TGTGCCACCAGCAGAGGGGCAGACAATCAGCCCCAGCATTTT. Protein product: CATSRGADNQPQHF.

This clone was counted a few times. CDR3: CASTPGQDYGYTF. The CDR3 region has the DNA TGCGCCAGCACTCCTGGACAAGACTATGGCTACACCTTC. The chain recombines TRBV5-1 with TRBJ1-2, with D possibly being TRBD1 (5 bases). This CDR3 is built from 13 residues. V lost 6 bases and J lost 3, with 12 bases in between. In germline, CDR1 is SGHRS, CDR2 YFSETQ. Looking up the rest from reference TRBV5-1 and TRBJ1-2 gives the full variable domain: KAGVTQTPRYLIKTRGQQVTLSCSPISGHRSVSWYQQTPGQGLQFLFEYFSETQRNKGNFPGRFSGRQFSNSRSEMNVSTLELGDSALYLCASTPGQDYGYTFGSGTRLTVV.

The chain has TRBV10-3 and TRBJ2-5, with 13 bases fitting TRBD2. The J call is doubtful: the DNA matches TRBJ2-7 better. In germline, CDR1 is ENHRY, CDR2 SYGVKD. This CDR3 comprises 15 residues. CDR3 DNA sequence: TGTGCCATCAGTGAGTCGGGACTAGCGGGAATCGAGCAGTACTTC. Translated, it gives CAISESGLAGIEQYF.

In this sample, this clone turned up a few times. The chain links TRBV2 to TRBJ2-7; a weak D match, TRBD1 (6 bases). The length of the CDR3 is 13 residues. From germline, CDR1 is SNHLY and CDR2 FYNNEI. Trimming took 3 bases from V and 3 from J, leaving 9 bases between them. The CDR3 sequence: CASSDGDIYEQYF. As DNA, the CDR3 is TGTGCCAGCAGTGATGGGGACATCTACGAGCAGTACTTC.

The chain joins TRBV5-6 to TRBJ1-6; TRBD1 agrees at 8 bases. This CDR3 has 13 residues. Germline trimming cut 4 bases from V and 10 bases from J; bases unmatched to any gene: 4. Per the germline V gene, CDR1 is SGHDT and CDR2 is YYEEEE. The CDR3 sequence is CASSATGVSPLHF. CDR3 DNA: TGTGCCAGCAGCGCGACAGGGGTCTCACCCCTCCACTTT.

Only one count was recorded for this clone. Other DNA sequences of this sample code for an identical CDR3. The chain couples TRBV28 to TRBJ2-7; 7 bases are a match to TRBD1. The CDR3 length is 14 residues. The junction had 8 bases not matched to a gene; V was cut back by 4 bases and J by 5 bases. CDR1 is MDHEN, CDR2 SYDVKM, per germline. The CDR3 region is CASSSHQGENEQYF. As DNA, the CDR3 is TGTGCCAGCAGTTCCCATCAGGGGGAAAACGAGCAGTACTTC.

The chain recombines TRBV7-3 with TRBJ2-2; 7 nucleotides line up with TRBD2. V was clipped by 7 bases and J by 0 bases; unmatched bases: 2. The CDR3 sequence is 14 residues long. The germline V gene has CDR1 SGHTA and CDR2 FQGTGA. CDR3 protein: CASMLAANTGELFF. The CDR3 nucleotides read TGTGCCAGCATGCTAGCGGCGAACACCGGGGAGCTGTTTTTT.

A few counts support this clone. V usage is TRBV19 and J usage is TRBJ1-5; D gene unclear. V was clipped by 5 bases and J by 7 bases, with 9 bases between them. Germline V gene lookup returns CDR1 LNHDA and CDR2 SQIVND (reference sequence). The CDR3 length is 12 residues. CDR3: CASSGEVQPQHF. DNA for the CDR3: TGTGCCAGTAGTGGCGAGGTCCAGCCCCAGCATTTT.

J is TRBJ2-1 and V is TRBV9, with TRBD2 identical over 7 bases. The CDR3 consists of 15 residues. V lost 4 bases and J lost 2; bases outside the gene matches: 6. Looked up from germline, CDR1 is SGDLS and CDR2 is YYNGEE. Here the CDR3 DNA reads TGTGCCAGCAGCCTACTAGCGAGCCCCTACAATGAGCAGTTCTTC. Translation: CASSLLASPYNEQFF.

On this clone itself: Relative to the germline gene, one junction end is altered; a read error may explain this. This rearrangement joins TRBV11-2 to TRBJ2-4; 9 positions agree with TRBD2. The germline gives CDR1 SGHAT, CDR2 FQNNGV. This CDR3 contains 15 residues. The chain's CDR3 is CASSIPGLAVNSQYF. In nucleotides, the CDR3 is TGTGCCAGCAGCATTCCGGGACTAGCAGTAAACAGTCAGTACTTC.

The chain links TRBV21-1 to TRBJ2-2; TRBD2 is taken as the D call from the table, unchecked against the DNA. TRBV21-1 is labeled a pseudogene. The CDR3 is made up of 16 amino acids. The CDR3 loop is CARPIAGGLHVGELFF. Here the CDR3 DNA reads TGTGCCAGACCTATAGCGGGAGGGCTTCATGTCGGGGAGCTGTTTTTT.

The chain has TRBV28 and TRBJ1-4, with D perhaps TRBD1 (6 bases). The germline V and J ends were trimmed by 5 bases and 6 bases, with 19 bases remaining between them. Germline CDR1 reads MDHEN; CDR2 reads SYDVKM. This CDR3 comprises 16 residues. CDR3 residues: CASSPTRVRQDEKLFF. CDR3 in DNA: TGTGCCAGCAGTCCGACGAGAGTAAGACAGGATGAAAAACTGTTTTTT.

V is TRBV28 and J is TRBJ1-2, with a possible D match to TRBD1 (6 bases). This CDR3 is 14 amino acids long. Germline V gives CDR1 MDHEN, CDR2 SYDVKM. Between the trimmed V and J ends, which lost 4 bases and 3 bases, there was a span of 12 bases. CDR3 sequence: CASSYHRVDYGYTF. DNA of the CDR3: TGTGCCAGCAGTTACCACAGGGTTGACTATGGCTACACCTTC.

The J gene is TRBJ1-5, the V gene TRBV15; D is unclear. Trimming stripped 8 bases from V and 0 bases from J, with 5 bases between. Germline CDR1 is LNHNV and CDR2 is YYDKDF (reference sequence). This CDR3 is 12 amino acids long. The CDR3 bases are TGTGCCACCTCTTTTAGCAATCAGCCCCAGCATTTT. Encoded protein: CATSFSNQPQHF.

The chain couples TRBV28 to TRBJ2-7, with TRBD2 matching 7 bases. CDR1 is MDHEN and CDR2 is SYDVKM in the germline V gene. Losses at the gene ends were 6 bases for V and 0 bases for J; bases not matched to a gene: 8. The CDR3 is 15 residues long. The CDR3 region has the DNA TGTGCCAGCAGACCGAGACTAGCAACCTCCTACGAGCAGTACTTC. This encodes CASRPRLATSYEQYF.

The V gene is TRBV5-6, the J gene TRBJ2-3; D unclear. Per the germline V gene, CDR1 is SGHDT and CDR2 is YYEEEE. V gave up 4 bases and J gave up 11 bases, with 23 bases separating them. The CDR3 length is 15 residues. CDR3 nucleotides: TGTGCCAGCAGCCCTGAGGTTTCTTCCCCGACGGAGCAGTATTTT. Translated, it gives CASSPEVSSPTEQYF.

The chain combines TRBV7-2 with TRBJ2-5; possible D gene TRBD1, 6 bases. Per germline, CDR1 SGHTA and CDR2 FQGNSA. The CDR3 covers 14 residues. Trimming left V 3 bases short and J 2 bases short, with 10 bases between. CDR3 DNA sequence: TGTGCCAGCAGCTTTTCAGGGGCTCAAGAGACCCAGTACTTC. Protein: CASSFSGAQETQYF.

This clone has a handful of counts. The chain has TRBV29-1 and TRBJ2-3; D perhaps matches TRBD1 (6 bases). This CDR3 comprises 12 residues. Germline V CDR1 and CDR2: SQVTM, ANQGSEA. The V and J ends lost 4 bases and 4 bases respectively, with 9 bases between them. Written as DNA, the CDR3 is TGCAGCGTTGGGGGACACCCAGATACGCAGTATTTT. Protein sequence: CSVGGHPDTQYF.

This chain connects TRBV5-6 to TRBJ1-3, with D possibly TRBD1 on 5 matching bases. The CDR3 is 17 amino acids. Trimming pared 0 bases from V and 0 bases from J, leaving 13 bases between. Germline V gene lookup returns CDR1 SGHDT and CDR2 YYEEEE. The CDR3 bases are TGTGCCAGCAGCTTGGGATGGGGCAGCAACTCTGGAAACACCATATATTTT. It translates to CASSLGWGSNSGNTIYF.